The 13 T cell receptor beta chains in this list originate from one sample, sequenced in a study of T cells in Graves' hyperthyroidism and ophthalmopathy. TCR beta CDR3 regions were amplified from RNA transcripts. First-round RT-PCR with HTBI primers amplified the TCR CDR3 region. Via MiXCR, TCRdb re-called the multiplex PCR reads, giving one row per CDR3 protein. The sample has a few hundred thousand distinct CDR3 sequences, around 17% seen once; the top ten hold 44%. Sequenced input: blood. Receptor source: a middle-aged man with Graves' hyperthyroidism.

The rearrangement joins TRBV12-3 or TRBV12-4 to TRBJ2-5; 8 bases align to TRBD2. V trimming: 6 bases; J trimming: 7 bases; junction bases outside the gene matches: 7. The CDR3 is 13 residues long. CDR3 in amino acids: CASSPREGGTQYF. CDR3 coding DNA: TGTGCCAGCAGCCCCCGGGAGGGGGGGACCCAGTACTTC.

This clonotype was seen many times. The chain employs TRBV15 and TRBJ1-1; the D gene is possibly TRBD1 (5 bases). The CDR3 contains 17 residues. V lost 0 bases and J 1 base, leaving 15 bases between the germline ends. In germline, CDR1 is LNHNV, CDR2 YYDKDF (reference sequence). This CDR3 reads CATSREVRSGRNTEAFF. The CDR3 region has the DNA TGTGCCACCAGCAGAGAAGTGCGGTCAGGGAGGAACACTGAAGCTTTCTTT.

The CDR3 DNA is TGTGCCAGCAGCCAAGAGGTCAGGGGTTACACCGGGGAGCTGTTTTTT. It is translated as CASSQEVRGYTGELFF. V gene TRBV4-2 combines with J gene TRBJ2-2, with D possibly matching TRBD1 (6 bases). This CDR3 spans 16 amino acids. The V gene's germline CDR1 is LGHNA and CDR2 YNFKEQ. The V and J ends lost 0 bases and 3 bases respectively, with 11 bases between them.

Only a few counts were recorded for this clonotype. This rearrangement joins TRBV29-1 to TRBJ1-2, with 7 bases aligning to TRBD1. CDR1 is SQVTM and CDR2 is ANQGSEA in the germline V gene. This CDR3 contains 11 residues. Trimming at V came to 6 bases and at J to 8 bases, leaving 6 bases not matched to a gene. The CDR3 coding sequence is TGCAGCGTACACAGGGGTGCGGGCTACACCTTC. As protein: CSVHRGAGYTF.

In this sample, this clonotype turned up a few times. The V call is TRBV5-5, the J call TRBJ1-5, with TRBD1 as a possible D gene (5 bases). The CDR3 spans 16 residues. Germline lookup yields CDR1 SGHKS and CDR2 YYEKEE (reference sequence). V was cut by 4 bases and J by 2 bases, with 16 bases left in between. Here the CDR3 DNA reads TGTGCCAGCAGCCCACAAGGCAGGGCGGGCAATCAGCCCCAGCATTTT. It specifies CASSPQGRAGNQPQHF.

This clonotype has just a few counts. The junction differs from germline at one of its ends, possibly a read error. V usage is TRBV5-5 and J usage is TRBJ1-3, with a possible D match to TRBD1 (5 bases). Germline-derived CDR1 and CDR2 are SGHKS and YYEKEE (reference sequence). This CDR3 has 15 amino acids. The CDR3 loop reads CASSLDKGSGNTIYF. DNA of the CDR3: TGTGCCAGTAGCTTGGACAAGGGCTCTGGAAACACCATATATTTT.

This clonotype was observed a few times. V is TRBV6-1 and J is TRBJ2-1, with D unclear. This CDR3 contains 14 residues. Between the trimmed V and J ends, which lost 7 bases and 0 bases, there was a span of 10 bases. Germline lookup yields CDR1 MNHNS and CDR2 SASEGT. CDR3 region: CASTRLGSYNEQFF. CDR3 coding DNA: TGTGCCAGCACCAGACTTGGCTCCTACAATGAGCAGTTCTTC.

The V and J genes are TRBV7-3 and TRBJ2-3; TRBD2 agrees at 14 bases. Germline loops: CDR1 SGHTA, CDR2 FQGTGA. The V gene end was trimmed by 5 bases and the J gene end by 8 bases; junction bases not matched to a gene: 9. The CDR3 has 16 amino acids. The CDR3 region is CASSRLAGGVQATQYF. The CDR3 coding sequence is TGTGCCAGCAGCCGACTAGCGGGGGGGGTACAGGCTACGCAGTATTTT.

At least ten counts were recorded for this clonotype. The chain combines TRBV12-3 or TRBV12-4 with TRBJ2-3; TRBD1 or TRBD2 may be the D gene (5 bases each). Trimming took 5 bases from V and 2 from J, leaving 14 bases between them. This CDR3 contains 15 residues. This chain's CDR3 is CASSHRDGSTDTQYF. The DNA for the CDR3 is TGTGCCAGCAGTCACCGGGACGGATCCACAGATACGCAGTATTTT.

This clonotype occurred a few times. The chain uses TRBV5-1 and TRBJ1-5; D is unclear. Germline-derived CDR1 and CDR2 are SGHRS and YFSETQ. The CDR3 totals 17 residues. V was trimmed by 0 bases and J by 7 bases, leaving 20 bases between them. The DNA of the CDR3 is TGCGCCAGCAGCTTGGCCCCGAACTTGGATGGTGGACAGCCCCAGCATTTT. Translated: CASSLAPNLDGGQPQHF. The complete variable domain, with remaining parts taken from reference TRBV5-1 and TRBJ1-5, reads KAGVTQTPRYLIKTRGQQVTLSCSPISGHRSVSWYQQTPGQGLQFLFEYFSETQRNKGNFPGRFSGRQFSNSRSEMNVSTLELGDSALYLCASSLAPNLDGGQPQHFGDGTRLSIL.

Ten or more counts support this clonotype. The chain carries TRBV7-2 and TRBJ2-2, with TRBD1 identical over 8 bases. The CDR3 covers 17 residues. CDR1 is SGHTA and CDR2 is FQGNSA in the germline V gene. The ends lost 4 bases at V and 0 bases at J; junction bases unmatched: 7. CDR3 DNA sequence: TGTGCCAGCAGCTCCCGACAGGGGTGGGCGAACACCGGGGAGCTGTTTTTT. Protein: CASSSRQGWANTGELFF.

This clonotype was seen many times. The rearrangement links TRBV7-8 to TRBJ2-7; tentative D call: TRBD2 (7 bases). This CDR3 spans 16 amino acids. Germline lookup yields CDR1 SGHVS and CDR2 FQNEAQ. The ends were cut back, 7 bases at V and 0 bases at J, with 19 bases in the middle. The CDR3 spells CASTRRPGGRSYEQYF. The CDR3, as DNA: TGTGCCAGCACCCGTCGCCCGGGGGGCCGCTCCTACGAGCAGTACTTC.

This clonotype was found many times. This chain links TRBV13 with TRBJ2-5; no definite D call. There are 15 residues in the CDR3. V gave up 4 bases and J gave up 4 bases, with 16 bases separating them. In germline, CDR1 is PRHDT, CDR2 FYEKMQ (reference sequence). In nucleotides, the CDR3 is TGTGCCAGCAGCTCCTATGCTCCCGCCGGAGAGACCCAGTACTTC. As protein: CASSSYAPAGETQYF.